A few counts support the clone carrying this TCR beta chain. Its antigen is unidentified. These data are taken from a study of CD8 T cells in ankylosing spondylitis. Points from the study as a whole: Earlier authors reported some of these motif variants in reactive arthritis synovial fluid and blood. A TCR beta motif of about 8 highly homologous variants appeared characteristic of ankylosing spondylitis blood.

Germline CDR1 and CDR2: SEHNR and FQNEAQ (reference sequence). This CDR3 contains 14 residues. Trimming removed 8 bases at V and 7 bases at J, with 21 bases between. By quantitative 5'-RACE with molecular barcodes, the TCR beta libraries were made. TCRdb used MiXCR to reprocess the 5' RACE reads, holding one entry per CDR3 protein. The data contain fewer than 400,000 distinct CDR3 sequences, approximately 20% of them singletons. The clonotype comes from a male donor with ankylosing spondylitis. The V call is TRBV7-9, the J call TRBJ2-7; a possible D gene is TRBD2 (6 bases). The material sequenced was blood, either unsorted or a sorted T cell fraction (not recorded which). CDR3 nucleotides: TGTGCCAGCGGCACCCCGGGACTTTCACGGGAGCAGTACTTC. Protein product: CASGTPGLSREQYF.